Listed below are T cell receptor beta chains from one sample, sequenced in a study of OX40 agonist ivuxolimab in advanced cancers. Libraries were prepared by immunoSEQ multiplex PCR; TCRdb keeps only in-frame clonotypes and omits some of them. The profile covers 95,000 to 100,000 clones, with about 90% appearing a single time and roughly 1.5% taken by the ten largest. This specimen was CD4+ or CD8+ T cells sorted from blood, taken in a trial of the OX40 agonist ivuxolimab. The receptors come from an adult with an advanced solid tumor such as melanoma, head and neck, liver or kidney cancer. Each CDR3 is given with its conserved first and last residue. D genes are given only for firm matches. Rows may omit the clone size; those that give it use once, few, many or a size class.

TRBV27	TRBJ2-1	.	TRBD2	TGTGCCAGCCCCCTTTCCGGGACTAGTCACTACAATGAGCAGTTCTTC	CASPLSGTSHYNEQFF
TRBV7-7	TRBJ2-5	.	.	TGTGCTAGCAGTCGTACCTACCAAGAGACCCAGTACTTC	CASSRTYQETQYF
TRBV27	TRBJ2-7	few	TRBD2	TGTGCCAGCAGCGAGGCCGGGACTAGAATCTACGAGCAGTACTTC	CASSEAGTRIYEQYF
TRBV7-9	TRBJ2-3	.	.	TGTGCCAGCAGCTTGAACCAGGTCACAGATACGCAGTATTTT	CASSLNQVTDTQYF
TRBV9	TRBJ2-1	.	.	TGTGCCAGCAGCGTGGGGACGGCCTACAATGAGCAGTTCTTC	CASSVGTAYNEQFF
TRBV7-8	TRBJ2-7	.	.	TGTGCCAGCAGCGTAAACAGGGTCTCCTACGAGCAGTACTTC	CASSVNRVSYEQYF
TRBV29-1	TRBJ1-2	.	.	TGCAGCGCCGAGGGGACGGACTATGGCTACACCTTC	CSAEGTDYGYTF
TRBV28	TRBJ2-1	once	.	TGTGCCAGCAGTTTTCGGGAGAAATTCGGGGTCTACAATGAGCAGTTCTTC	CASSFREKFGVYNEQFF
TRBV5-1	TRBJ2-3	.	.	TGCGCCAGCAGCTTAGGTAGCGAGGCAGATACGCAGTATTTT	CASSLGSEADTQYF
TRBV6-1	TRBJ2-2	.	TRBD1	TGTGCCGTAGACAGGGGGCTGGGCACCGGGGAGCTGTTTTTT	CAVDRGLGTGELFF
TRBV9	TRBJ1-1	.	.	TGTGCCAGCAGCGTAGAAGTGGGCAGTAACACTGAAGCTTTCTTT	CASSVEVGSNTEAFF
TRBV29-1	TRBJ2-1	.	.	TGCAGCGTTGGGGCGGGAATGTACAATGAGCAGTTCTTC	CSVGAGMYNEQFF
TRBV10-3	TRBJ2-3	.	TRBD2	TGTGCCATCAGTGATCGTAGCGGGAGTTTCGCAGATACGCAGTATTTT	CAISDRSGSFADTQYF
TRBV30	TRBJ1-4	once	TRBD1	TGTGCCTGGAGGGACAGGGGTTCGGCTAATGAAAAACTGTTTTTT	CAWRDRGSANEKLFF
TRBV27	TRBJ1-2	.	TRBD1	TGTGCCAGCAGAAGACAGGGGGCGTTCTATGGCTACACCTTC	CASRRQGAFYGYTF
TRBV6-5	TRBJ2-7	.	TRBD2	TGTGCCAGCAGTGGGGGGGTAAGGTACGAGCAGTACTTC	CASSGGVRYEQYF
TRBV10-1	TRBJ1-2	.	.	TGCGCCAGCAGTGAGTCCGGGAATACCTTC	CASSESGNTF
TRBV4-2	TRBJ2-7	.	TRBD2	TGTGCCAGCAGCCAAGCGCTAGCGGGGTCCTACGAGCAGTACTTC	CASSQALAGSYEQYF
TRBV29-1	TRBJ2-1	.	.	TGCAGCGTGGGCGCAGGGGTCCTGGTCAATGAGCAGTTCTTC	CSVGAGVLVNEQFF
TRBV7-2	TRBJ2-1	.	.	TGTGCCAGCAGCTCGACCCGGGACTTGGGAGAAGAGCAGTTCTTC	CASSSTRDLGEEQFF
TRBV11-2	TRBJ2-3	.	TRBD2	TGTGCCAGCAGACCGACTAGCGGGAGCACAGATACGCAGTATTTT	CASRPTSGSTDTQYF
TRBV2	TRBJ2-1	.	.	TGTGCCAGCAGTGAAACTCCATACAATGAGCAGTTCTTC	CASSETPYNEQFF
TRBV7-7	TRBJ2-3	.	.	TGTGCTAGCAGCCCAAACCCGATGGGGTCAGGCACAGATACGCAGTATTTT	CASSPNPMGSGTDTQYF
TRBV30	TRBJ2-7	.	.	TGTGCCTGGGCGGAATCCTACGAGCAGTACTTC	CAWAESYEQYF
TRBV7-8	TRBJ2-1	.	TRBD1	TGTGCCAGCAGCTCCAGGACAGGGGTCTGGGAGGAGCAGTTCTTC	CASSSRTGVWEEQFF
TRBV11-3	TRBJ2-1	.	TRBD2	TGTGCCAGCAGCTCACAGACTAGCGGTAATTTTCGGGGTGAGCAGTTCTTC	CASSSQTSGNFRGEQFF